The 6 T cell receptor beta chains below come from one sample, sequenced in a study of shared clonotypes between healthy human individuals. Method: immunoSEQ multiplex PCR; TCRdb's copy keeps in-frame clones and lacks some. The data hold millions of clones, with around 90% observed a single time. The sequenced sample consisted of naive CD4+ T cells sorted from blood. Stated subset: CD45RA+ positively selected. The receptors originated from a man between 18 and 35 years old in good health.

V gene TRBV10-3 combines with J gene TRBJ1-1; D gene ambiguous. This CDR3 is 13 amino acids long. The germline V and J ends were trimmed by 2 bases and 6 bases, with 10 bases remaining between them. CDR1 ENHRY and CDR2 SYGVKD come from the germline V gene. This chain's CDR3 is CAISELEGAEAFF. The CDR3 DNA reads as TGTGCCATCAGTGAGCTCGAGGGCGCTGAAGCTTTCTTT.

The V and J genes are TRBV10-3 and TRBJ2-2; 10 positions match TRBD1. The germline gives CDR1 ENHRY, CDR2 SYGVKD. This CDR3 region has 15 residues. With V trimmed by 6 bases and J by 3 bases, 4 bases remained unmatched. The CDR3: CAISSGTGDTGELFF. The CDR3 nucleotides read TGTGCCATCAGCTCCGGGACAGGGGACACCGGGGAGCTGTTTTTT.

This clone was seen just once. The genes are TRBV12-5 and TRBJ2-3, with 7 bases identical to TRBD1. V lost 4 bases and J lost 0; bases outside the gene matches: 10. Germline V gene data show CDR1 as LGHNT and CDR2 as FRNRAP. The CDR3 runs to 17 residues. The chain's CDR3 is CASGSGTADISTDTQYF. CDR3 DNA sequence: TGTGCTAGTGGTTCAGGGACAGCCGATATTAGCACAGATACGCAGTATTTT.

The table lists this clone with a count of one. This chain connects TRBV7-2 to TRBJ1-2, with 7 bases matching TRBD1. The V gene end was trimmed by 4 bases and the J gene end by 8 bases; junction bases not matched to a gene: 10. Germline loops: CDR1 SGHTA, CDR2 FQGNSA. CDR3 length equals 14 residues. DNA for the CDR3: TGTGCCAGCAGCTCGGGACAGTCCCCCCGCGGCTACACCTTC. This codes for CASSSGQSPRGYTF.

The chain has TRBV6-5 and TRBJ2-5; 7 nucleotides agree with TRBD1. CDR3 length: 13 amino acids. Trimming removed 6 bases from V and 4 bases from J; junction bases left unmatched: 5. Germline V gives CDR1 MNHEY, CDR2 SVGAGI. The CDR3 sequence: CASSQGQVETQYF. CDR3 nucleotides: TGTGCCAGCAGCCAAGGACAGGTAGAGACCCAGTACTTC.

This chain connects TRBV12-5 to TRBJ1-2; 9 bases match TRBD1. This CDR3 is 13 amino acids long. With V trimmed by 6 bases and J by 8 bases, 7 bases remained unmatched. Germline-derived CDR1 and CDR2 are LGHNT and FRNRAP. The CDR3 protein is CASGLGQGKGYTF. The CDR3 region has the DNA TGTGCTAGTGGGCTCGGACAGGGGAAGGGCTACACCTTC.